This passage covers 13 T cell receptor beta chains from one sample sequenced in a study of T cell responses to AZD1222 COVID-19 vaccine. Profiling relied on immunoSEQ multiplex PCR, and the TCRdb table lists in-frame clones only, not all of them. The sample table includes under 150,000 clones. The sample comprised peripheral blood. The receptors shown here come from an adult in good health.

The chain has TRBV18 and TRBJ1-4; D not certain. V was cut by 3 bases and J by 3 bases, with 17 bases left in between. This CDR3 is 17 amino acids long. CDR1 is KGHSH, CDR2 LQKENI, per germline. The CDR3 DNA follows: TGTGCCAGCTCACCGTCCCTCGGGTCCGGACCTAATGAAAAACTGTTTTTT. This encodes CASSPSLGSGPNEKLFF.

V gene TRBV6-5 combines with J gene TRBJ2-4; TRBD1 aligns across 10 bases. CDR3 length equals 15 residues. J lost 9 bases, V lost 8 bases, and 13 bases had no gene match. The germline CDR1 and CDR2 sequences are MNHEY and SVGAGI. CDR3 sequence reads: CASQPGTGVLSIQYF. In DNA form, the CDR3 reads TGTGCCAGCCAGCCCGGGACAGGGGTCTTGAGCATTCAGTACTTC.

Comments on this clone: Within the sample, other DNA sequences also encode this same CDR3. The J gene is TRBJ1-3, the V gene TRBV15, with D unclear. Germline CDR1 LNHNV, CDR2 YYDKDF (reference sequence). The CDR3 consists of 16 residues. The V and J ends lost 0 bases and 0 bases respectively, with 9 bases between them. As DNA, the CDR3 is TGTGCCACCAGCAGAGATCGGGGTCCCTCTGGAAACACCATATATTTT. It codes for CATSRDRGPSGNTIYF. The full variable domain, rest sourced from reference TRBV15 and TRBJ1-3, is DAMVIQNPRYQVTQFGKPVTLSCSQTLNHNVMYWYQQKSSQAPKLLFHYYDKDFNNEADTPDNFQSRRPNTSFCFLDIRSPGLGDTAMYLCATSRDRGPSGNTIYFGEGSWLTVV.

This chain links TRBV27 with TRBJ2-5; 10 bases line up with TRBD2. The length of the CDR3 is 17 residues. J gave up 0 bases and V 7 bases, and 11 bases lay outside the gene matches. Germline-derived CDR1 and CDR2 are MNHEY and SMNVEV (reference sequence). The CDR3 is CASMRGASGGYQETQYF. The CDR3 DNA reads TGTGCCAGCATGAGGGGGGCTAGCGGGGGCTACCAAGAGACCCAGTACTTC.

The rearrangement links TRBV4-1 to TRBJ2-2, with 9 bases matching TRBD1. Trimming took 1 base from V and 13 from J; bases not matched to a gene: 7. The CDR3 totals 14 residues. In germline, CDR1 is MGHRA, CDR2 YSYEKL. In nucleotides, the CDR3 is TGCGCCAGCAGCCAAGCCCCCGGGACAGGGTGGCTGTTTTTT. Translating gives CASSQAPGTGWLFF.

CDR3 sequence: CSVERDSSYNEQFF. CDR3 in DNA: TGCAGCGTTGAACGGGACAGCTCCTACAATGAGCAGTTCTTC. The gene calls are TRBV29-1 and TRBJ2-1, with 7 bases matching TRBD1. Germline V gives CDR1 SQVTM, CDR2 ANQGSEA. J gave up 0 bases and V 2 bases, and 1 base lay outside the gene matches. The CDR3 extends over 14 amino acids.

The J gene is TRBJ1-2, the V gene TRBV19; D possibly corresponds to TRBD1 (5 bases). CDR1 and CDR2 from the germline V gene are LNHDA and SQIVND (reference sequence). The V and J ends lost 0 bases and 3 bases respectively, with 8 bases between them. This CDR3 is 14 amino acids long. In nucleotides, the CDR3 is TGTGCCAGTAGTATAGATCGAGGGGACTATGGCTACACCTTC. Amino acid sequence: CASSIDRGDYGYTF.

This chain uses TRBV7-2 with TRBJ1-4; possibly TRBD1 for D (5 bases). Trimming removed 1 base from V and 0 bases from J, with 9 bases in between. Germline loops: CDR1 SGHTA, CDR2 FQGNSA. The CDR3 length is 16 residues. Here the CDR3 reads CASSLGGGTTNEKLFF. The CDR3 DNA reads as TGTGCCAGCAGCTTAGGGGGGGGTACAACTAATGAAAAACTGTTTTTT.

The chain recombines TRBV7-9 with TRBJ1-1; TRBD1 might be the D (6 bases). Germline V lookup: CDR1 SEHNR, CDR2 FQNEAQ (reference sequence). V lost 0 bases and J 11 bases, leaving 13 bases between the germline ends. This CDR3 region has 13 residues. The CDR3 region has the DNA TGTGCCAGCAGCTTAGCGCTGGGGGCGGGTGCTTTCTTT. As protein: CASSLALGAGAFF.

The genes are TRBV5-8 and TRBJ2-7, with D possibly matching TRBD1 (7 bases). With 4 bases removed from V and 6 bases from J, the gap between germline ends came to 20 bases. Germline V lookup: CDR1 SGHTS, CDR2 YDEGEE. The CDR3 runs to 15 residues. The DNA of the CDR3 is TGTGCCAGCAGCGGGGGGACAGCCGCACTGGGCGAGCAGTACTTC. Protein: CASSGGTAALGEQYF.

V usage is TRBV10-3 and J usage is TRBJ1-4; possibly TRBD1 for D (6 bases). CDR3 length equals 13 residues. V was cut by 6 bases and J by 4 bases, with 9 bases left in between. Germline lookup yields CDR1 ENHRY and CDR2 SYGVKD. Here the CDR3 reads CAIRGQNNEKLFF. CDR3 bases: TGTGCCATCAGGGGACAAAATAATGAAAAACTGTTTTTT.

The chain carries TRBV24-1 and TRBJ1-1, with TRBD1 as a possible D gene (6 bases). Trimming took 5 bases from V and 3 from J, leaving 15 bases between them. The CDR3 is made up of 15 amino acids. CDR1 is KGHDR, CDR2 SFDVKD, per germline. The DNA of the CDR3 is TGTGCCACCAGTGCGGTCAGGGGAGGGTACACTGAAGCTTTCTTT. Protein: CATSAVRGGYTEAFF.

The genes are TRBV11-3 and TRBJ1-2, with D possibly TRBD1 on 5 matching bases. Per germline, CDR1 SGHNT and CDR2 YENEEA. The CDR3 has 15 amino acids. Trimming stripped 5 bases from V and 2 bases from J, with 15 bases between. CDR3 DNA sequence: TGTGCCAGCAGCGTCACCAGGGCGGGAAACTATGGCTACACCTTC. This sequence encodes CASSVTRAGNYGYTF.